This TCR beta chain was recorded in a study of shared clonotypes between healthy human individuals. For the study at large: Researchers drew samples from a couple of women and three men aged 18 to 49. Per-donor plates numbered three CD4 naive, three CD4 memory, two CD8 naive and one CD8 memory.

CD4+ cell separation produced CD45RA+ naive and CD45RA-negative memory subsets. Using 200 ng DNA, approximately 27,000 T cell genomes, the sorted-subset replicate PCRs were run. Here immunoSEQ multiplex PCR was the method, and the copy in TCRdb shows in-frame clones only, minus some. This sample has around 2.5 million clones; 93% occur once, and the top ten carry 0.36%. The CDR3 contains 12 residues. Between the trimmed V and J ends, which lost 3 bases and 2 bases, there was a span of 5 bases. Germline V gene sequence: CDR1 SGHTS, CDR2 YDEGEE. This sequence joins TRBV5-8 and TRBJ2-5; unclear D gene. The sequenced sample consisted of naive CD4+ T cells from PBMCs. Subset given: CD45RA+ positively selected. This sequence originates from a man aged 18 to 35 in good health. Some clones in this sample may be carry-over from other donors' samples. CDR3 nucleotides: TGTGCCAGCAGCTCCACTCAAGAGACCCAGTACTTC. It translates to CASSSTQETQYF.